Following are 23 T cell receptor beta chains from one sample sequenced in a study of early T cells in non-severe SARS-CoV-2 infection. TCRdb itself ran the 5' RACE reads through MiXCR, one entry per CDR3 protein. Altogether roughly 48,000 distinct CDR3 sequences are present, 8% to 10% being singletons, with the ten largest covering about 9.4%. Sequencing was done on a sample of whole blood. These receptors were collected from an adult who was a healthcare worker with PCR-confirmed SARS-CoV-2 infection or an uninfected control (not recorded which).

This chain uses TRBV12-3 or TRBV12-4 with TRBJ2-2; D gene uncertain. The CDR3 extends over 16 amino acids. With 3 bases removed from V and 3 bases from J, the gap between germline ends came to 14 bases. The CDR3 nucleotides are TGTGCCAGCAGTTTTTTACCCAAGTCGCACACCGGGGAGCTGTTTTTT. This sequence encodes CASSFLPKSHTGELFF.

This clonotype was counted only a few times. The chain has TRBV15 and TRBJ2-7, with unresolved D. The germline V gene encodes CDR1 LNHNV and CDR2 YYDKDF (reference sequence). V dropped 0 bases and J dropped 3 bases, with 18 bases sitting between them. The length of the CDR3 is 17 residues. CDR3 in amino acids: CATSRDYNPRIYYEQYF. For the CDR3, the DNA is TGTGCCACCAGCAGAGATTATAACCCCAGGATTTACTACGAGCAGTACTTC. The variable domain in full, completed from reference TRBV15 and TRBJ2-7, reads DAMVIQNPRYQVTQFGKPVTLSCSQTLNHNVMYWYQQKSSQAPKLLFHYYDKDFNNEADTPDNFQSRRPNTSFCFLDIRSPGLGDTAMYLCATSRDYNPRIYYEQYFGPGTRLTVT.

Remarks on this clonotype: This may be a read error: a much more frequent sequence differs by one nucleotide. CDR3 protein: CASRWGGNTYEQNF. CDR3 DNA sequence: TGTGCCAGCAGGTGGGGCGGGAACACCTACGAGCAGAACTTC. The rearrangement uses TRBV12-3 or TRBV12-4 and TRBJ2-7; D is perhaps TRBD2 (6 bases). The CDR3 runs to 14 residues.

This clonotype was detected only a few times. The chain is built from TRBV5-3 and TRBJ1-1; D is unresolved. TRBV5-3 is an ORF, and what it does is uncertain. V was cut by 0 bases and J by 0 bases, with 18 bases left in between. This CDR3 is 18 amino acids long. The CDR3 DNA follows: TGTGCCAGAAGCTTGGGATCAGACACTCGAGCTTTGAACACTGAAGCTTTCTTT. It translates to CARSLGSDTRALNTEAFF.

In this sample, this clonotype turned up many times. The chain links TRBV20-1 to TRBJ2-1; 15 nucleotides agree with TRBD2. Unmatched junction bases numbered 12, after V lost 1 base and J lost 8 bases. Looked up from germline, CDR1 is DFQATT and CDR2 is SNEGSKA (reference sequence). CDR3 length: 18 amino acids. The CDR3 here is CSARGPGLAGGRGDEQFF. In DNA form, the CDR3 reads TGCAGTGCTAGAGGCCCGGGACTAGCGGGAGGTCGGGGTGATGAGCAGTTCTTC.

The rearrangement uses TRBV7-9 and TRBJ2-3; 9 bases match TRBD1. The germline V gene encodes CDR1 SEHNR and CDR2 FQNEAQ (reference sequence). J was trimmed by 3 bases and V by 4 bases; bases with no gene match: 2. CDR3 length equals 14 residues. CDR3 bases: TGTGCCAGCAGCTCCGGGACAGGGACAGATACGCAGTATTTT. Protein product: CASSSGTGTDTQYF. Full variable domain (remainder filled in from reference TRBV7-9 and TRBJ2-3): DTGVSQNPRHKITKRGQNVTFRCDPISEHNRLYWYRQTLGQGPEFLTYFQNEAQLEKSRLLSDRFSAERPKGSFSTLEIQRTEQGDSAMYLCASSSGTGTDTQYFGPGTRLTVL.

This clonotype was seen many times. The chain links TRBV11-2 to TRBJ2-7, with D tentatively TRBD2 (5 bases). V lost 2 bases, J lost 5 bases, and 13 bases lay in between. The CDR3 is made up of 14 amino acids. CDR1 SGHAT and CDR2 FQNNGV come from the germline V gene. The CDR3 spells CASSLLGGINEQYF. For the CDR3, the DNA is TGTGCCAGCAGCTTACTCGGAGGTATCAACGAGCAGTACTTC.

The CDR3 region is CASSIGHRYEQYF. The CDR3 region has the DNA TGTGCCAGTAGTATCGGACACCGCTACGAGCAGTACTTC. This chain links TRBV19 with TRBJ2-7, with a tentative D call TRBD1 (5 bases). CDR1 is LNHDA and CDR2 is SQIVND in the germline V gene (reference sequence). This CDR3 has 13 residues. The ends were cut back, 3 bases at V and 3 bases at J, with 9 bases in the middle.

This clonotype has at least ten counts. The chain has TRBV6-6 and TRBJ1-3; D is ambiguous. Trimming stripped 5 bases from V and 4 bases from J, with 12 bases between. CDR3 size: 14 residues. CDR1 and CDR2 (germline): MNHNY, SVGAGI (reference sequence). Here the CDR3 DNA reads TGTGCCAGCAGTAAGGAACATCGAGGAAACACCATATATTTT. Translation gives CASSKEHRGNTIYF.

This clonotype appeared a few times. This chain links TRBV7-8 with TRBJ2-2, with D unclear. Trimming removed 5 bases from V and 5 bases from J, with 15 bases in between. Germline CDR1 reads SGHVS; CDR2 reads FQNEAQ. The CDR3 sequence is 15 residues long. Written as DNA, the CDR3 is TGTGCCAGCAGCCCCCGGACGGTGGGGACCGGGGAGCTGTTTTTT. It translates to CASSPRTVGTGELFF.

CDR3 bases: TGTGCCAGCAGCGCGAGTTGGAGCGTGCAAGAAAAACTGTTTTTT. Its translation: CASSASWSVQEKLFF. This chain joins TRBV5-6 and TRBJ1-4; D gene uncertain. V gave up 4 bases and J gave up 8 bases, with 18 bases separating them. The CDR3 is made up of 15 amino acids. Looked up from germline, CDR1 is SGHDT and CDR2 is YYEEEE.

V and J are TRBV24-1 and TRBJ2-1; no reliable D call. The CDR3 loop spans 15 amino acids. V shed 3 bases and J shed 4 bases, with 12 bases lying between them. The germline gives CDR1 KGHDR, CDR2 SFDVKD. The CDR3 sequence is CATSDPDKTYNEQFF. DNA of the CDR3: TGTGCCACCAGTGATCCAGACAAGACTTACAATGAGCAGTTCTTC.

This clonotype turned up a few times. The V and J genes are TRBV6-5 and TRBJ2-2; tentative D call: TRBD1 (6 bases). The CDR3 loop spans 16 amino acids. V lost 1 base and J lost 0, with 9 bases in between. Germline V gives CDR1 MNHEY, CDR2 SVGAGI. The CDR3 loop reads CASSYFGTPNTGELFF. The DNA for the CDR3 is TGTGCCAGCAGTTACTTTGGGACACCGAACACCGGGGAGCTGTTTTTT.

The table lists this clonotype with a few counts. The chain recombines TRBV30 with TRBJ2-7, with D possibly matching TRBD2 (5 bases). In germline, CDR1 is GTSNPN, CDR2 SVGIG (reference sequence). The V gene lost 4 bases and the J gene lost 1 base, with 11 bases spanning the gap. The CDR3 runs 13 residues. CDR3 bases: TGTGCCTGGAATGGTGGGAGTTCCTACGAGCAGTACTTC. It specifies CAWNGGSSYEQYF.

This clonotype showed up many times. V usage is TRBV7-9 and J usage is TRBJ1-2; no clear D gene. Germline V gives CDR1 SEHNR, CDR2 FQNEAQ (reference sequence). The CDR3 runs to 13 residues. Between the trimmed V and J ends, which lost 1 base and 6 bases, there was a span of 9 bases. The CDR3 DNA reads as TGTGCCAGCAGCTTAGGGACGACCAATGGCTACACCTTC. This translates into CASSLGTTNGYTF.

In this sample, this clonotype turned up a few times. The chain links TRBV7-2 to TRBJ2-5, with 8 bases identical to TRBD2. The germline gives CDR1 SGHTA, CDR2 FQGNSA. The CDR3 covers 14 residues. The trim removed 7 bases at V and 5 bases at J, leaving 9 bases unmatched. The CDR3 DNA is TGTGCCAGCAACCCGGGGGGGGGCAGCGAGACCCAGTACTTC. Translated, it gives CASNPGGGSETQYF. The entire variable domain, with the rest obtained from reference TRBV7-2 and TRBJ2-5, is as follows: GAGVSQSPSNKVTEKGKDVELRCDPISGHTALYWYRQSLGQGLEFLIYFQGNSAPDKSGLPSDRFSAERTGGSVSTLTIQRTQQEDSAVYLCASNPGGGSETQYFGPGTRLLVL.

The chain is built from TRBV20-1 and TRBJ2-1; 7 bases fit TRBD2. In germline, CDR1 is DFQATT, CDR2 SNEGSKA (reference sequence). CDR3 length: 13 residues. V was pared by 3 bases and J by 7 bases, with 6 bases of the junction left unmatched. Written as DNA, the CDR3 is TGCAGTGCTAGTAAACTAGCGCGGAATGAGCAGTTCTTC. It translates to CSASKLARNEQFF.

This clonotype was observed a handful of times. CDR3 coding DNA: TGTGCCAGCAGTTTACTAGGGACAGGGGGCTCGGAGCCCCAGCATTTT. Translated, it gives CASSLLGTGGSEPQHF. The chain is built from TRBV28 and TRBJ1-5; 12 bases fit TRBD1. Germline CDR1 MDHEN, CDR2 SYDVKM. The J segment lost 8 bases and the V segment lost 2 bases, leaving 7 bases of the junction unmatched. The CDR3 covers 16 residues.

This clonotype has a count of ten or more. The rearrangement joins TRBV7-9 to TRBJ2-2; TRBD1 agrees at 9 bases. The germline gives CDR1 SEHNR, CDR2 FQNEAQ (reference sequence). This CDR3 has 16 amino acids. J gave up 1 base and V 3 bases, and 3 bases lay outside the gene matches. The CDR3 loop is CASSFGDRENTGELFF. CDR3 nucleotides: TGTGCCAGCAGCTTTGGGGACAGGGAGAACACCGGGGAGCTGTTTTTT.

The chain uses TRBV19 and TRBJ1-5; no clear D. Germline values: CDR1 LNHDA, CDR2 SQIVND (reference sequence). V was cut by 5 bases and J by 7 bases, with 12 bases left in between. This CDR3 comprises 13 residues. CDR3 loop: CASSPSTTQPQHF. In DNA, the CDR3 is TGTGCCAGTAGTCCTTCCACCACACAGCCCCAGCATTTT.

The V call is TRBV3-1, the J call TRBJ2-7, with 11 bases matching TRBD2. The CDR3 runs 16 residues. Germline trimming cut 4 bases from V and 2 bases from J; bases unmatched to any gene: 7. The germline V gene has CDR1 LGHDT and CDR2 YNNKEL (reference sequence). Here the CDR3 DNA reads TGTGCCAGCAGCCCCGGACTAGCGGGCATACCCTACGAGCAGTACTTC. Encoded protein: CASSPGLAGIPYEQYF.

For the CDR3, the DNA is TGTGCCAGCAGTGCGGGGGGCCATACAGATACGCAGTATTTT. This sequence encodes CASSAGGHTDTQYF. The gene calls are TRBV2 and TRBJ2-3, with D perhaps TRBD2 (7 bases). Trimming stripped 4 bases from V and 3 bases from J, with 11 bases between. Germline assignment: CDR1 SNHLY and CDR2 FYNNEI. This CDR3 contains 14 residues.

J is TRBJ1-2 and V is TRBV24-1; D perhaps matches TRBD1 (5 bases). Trimming removed 8 bases from V and 2 bases from J, with 11 bases in between. Germline values: CDR1 KGHDR, CDR2 SFDVKD. The CDR3 totals 13 residues. CDR3 bases: TGTGCCACCAATGCCGGGGACAACTATGGCTACACCTTC. Encoded protein: CATNAGDNYGYTF.